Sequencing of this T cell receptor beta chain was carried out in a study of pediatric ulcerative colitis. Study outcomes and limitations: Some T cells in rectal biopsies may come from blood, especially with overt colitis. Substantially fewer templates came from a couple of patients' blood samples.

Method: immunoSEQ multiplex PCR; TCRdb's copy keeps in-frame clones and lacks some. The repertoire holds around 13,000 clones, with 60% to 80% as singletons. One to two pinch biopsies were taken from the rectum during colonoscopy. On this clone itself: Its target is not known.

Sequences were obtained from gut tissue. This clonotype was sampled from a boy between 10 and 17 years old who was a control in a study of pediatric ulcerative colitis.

This CDR3 is CSVGQGTNTGELFF. The CDR3, as DNA: TGCAGCGTTGGACAGGGCACGAACACCGGGGAGCTGTTTTTT. V usage is TRBV29-1 and J usage is TRBJ2-2, with 7 bases lining up with TRBD1. Trimming removed 4 bases from V and 0 bases from J; junction bases left unmatched: 2. CDR3 length: 14 residues. Germline CDR1 and CDR2: SQVTM and ANQGSEA.